The present T cell receptor (beta chain) was sequenced within a study of T cells in women clearing cervical HPV infection. Overall study: Cases: HPV16-related CIN3 or worse on histology, 2 invasive cancers. Case blood was drawn when the lesion was first found; control blood after infection became undetectable.

With regard to this clone: The antigen is undetermined. Read coverage stops 3 residues before the CDR3 terminus; the germline J gene supplies the remainder.

The CDR3 is 13 amino acids. Germline V gene data show CDR1 as SGHDN and CDR2 as FVKESK. Trimming took off 4 bases at V and 3 bases at J, with 9 bases between the two ends. Study observations and caveats: Combining TCR richness with V gene abundances gave approximately 0.84 AUC.

Data came from immunoSEQ multiplex PCR; TCRdb stores just in-frame clones and leaves some out. Its clone listing holds about 35,000 clones. V is TRBV14 and J is TRBJ1-2; D is uncertain. The clonotype comes from a woman between 18 and 70 years old with a cervical HPV16 infection that either progressed to CIN3+ or cleared (not recorded which). The sequencing input was blood buffy coat. CDR3 region: CASSPQRDYGYTF. The sequenced part of the CDR3 DNA is TGTGCCAGCAGCCCTCAGAGGGACTATGGC.